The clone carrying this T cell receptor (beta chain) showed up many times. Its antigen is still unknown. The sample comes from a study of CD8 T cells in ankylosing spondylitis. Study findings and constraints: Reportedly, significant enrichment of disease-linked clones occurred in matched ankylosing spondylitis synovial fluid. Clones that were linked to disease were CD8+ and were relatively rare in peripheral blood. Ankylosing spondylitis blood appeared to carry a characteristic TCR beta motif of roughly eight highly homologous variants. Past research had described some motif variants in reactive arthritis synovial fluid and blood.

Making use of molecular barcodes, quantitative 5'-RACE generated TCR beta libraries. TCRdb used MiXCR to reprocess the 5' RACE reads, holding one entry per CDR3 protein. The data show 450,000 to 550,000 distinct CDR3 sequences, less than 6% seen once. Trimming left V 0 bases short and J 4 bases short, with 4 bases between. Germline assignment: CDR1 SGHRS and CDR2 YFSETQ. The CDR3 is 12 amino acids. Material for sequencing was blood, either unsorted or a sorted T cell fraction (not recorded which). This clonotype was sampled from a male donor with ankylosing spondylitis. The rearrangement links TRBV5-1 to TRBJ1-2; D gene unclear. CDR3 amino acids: CASSLGRYGYTF. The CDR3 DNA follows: TGCGCCAGCAGCTTGGGTCGCTATGGCTACACCTTC.